This TCR beta chain was obtained from a study of T cells in localized non-small cell lung cancer (dated by TCRdb to the early 2020s). Describing the broader study: The study examined T cell repertoires in a few hundred patients with early-stage NSCLC and compared tumors with uninvolved tumor-adjacent lungs. The cohort consisted of about 240 treatment-naive NSCLC patients whose localized lung tumors had been resected. A mean age of around 66 years was recorded for the NSCLC patients, of whom under 150 were male and 90 to 110 were female. Here is what the overall study found, with its caveats: Because multi-region tumor sequencing was not performed, intratumor heterogeneity could not be ruled out. Because of the exploratory design, TCR variables were selected using unadjusted p-values without false-discovery rate correction. The highest T cell clonality was observed in uninvolved tumor-adjacent lung, where clonality exceeded that of tumor, suggesting that antigenic responses were more focused in uninvolved tumor-adjacent lung. Higher T cell density in blood was associated with longer overall survival, whereas higher clonality in adjacent lung was associated with shorter survival. Of the top 100 tumor clones, a median of 57 were detected in paired uninvolved adjacent lung; around 30 were also among that lung's top 100.

At diagnosis, peripheral blood, uninvolved tumor-adjacent lung and tumor were collected and were preserved as a mix of fresh-frozen and FFPE material. For TCR repertoire profiling, blood samples were analyzed as peripheral blood mononuclear cells. The immunoSEQ Assay was used to sequence TCR beta CDR3 regions from DNA. Per the source publication's procedure: T cell density was computed as TCR beta template counts normalized to usable DNA estimated by amplifying housekeeping genes. Richness was estimated using the preseqR package, with extrapolation to 400,000 templates for PBMC samples and to 120,000 templates for tissue samples. Clonality was defined by subtracting Pielou's evenness from one. To identify tissue-enriched TCRs, differential abundance testing was run on productive amino-acid clonotypes with a minimum total count of 5 and an alpha of 0.1. The Jaccard Index and the Morisita Overlap Index were used to measure how much the repertoires overlapped between compartments. GLIPH clustered TCR beta CDR3s with public tetramer-defined viral CDR3s; viral motifs required at least three viral sequences plus V-gene enrichment. This is the immuneACCESS table as TCRdb keeps it, with only in-frame sequences that have V and J called. A part of the clones is gone; compared with another copy, unresolved V genes explain less than half, and the rest is unexplained. The D gene and trimming were derived from the DNA, and the V and J assignments and clone size from that table. This sample has over 40,000 clones in its table, and over 80% of those were observed once. Of the sample, approximately 18% is held by the ten largest clones.

To note about this clone: Its antigen is not yet known. The sample holds no much larger clone one base away, and base qualities are not on file.

The sequenced sample was peripheral blood mononuclear cells, obtained before any cancer treatment. The origin of this receptor is a man aged 40 to 75 with stage III lung adenocarcinoma.

The DNA sequence is given as TGTGCCAGCAGCACTTTCGAAGCTGGTGGCTACACCTTC. It translates to CASSTFEAGGYTF. Here the chain combines TRBV9 and TRBJ1-2, with the D gene not confidently named. Including cysteine and phenylalanine, the CDR3 has 13 amino acids. Only the CDR3 DNA is retained, 39 bases long and in frame from the first base. In the germline V gene, CDR1 corresponds to SGDLS and CDR2 to YYNGEE. V drops 4 bases and J drops 7 bases, leaving 14 bases in between.